One and the same sample provided the 21 T cell receptor beta chains below, sequenced in a study of regulatory T cells in long-lasting Graves disease. Investigators prepared the TCR beta libraries by applying iRepertoire HTBI primers and Arm-PCR of CDR3 regions. TCRdb passed the multiplex PCR reads through MiXCR, listing each CDR3 protein once. The table records 200,000 to 250,000 distinct CDR3 sequences, roughly 19% of them present only once. The time point was: newly diagnosed GD, antithyroid drugs for less than 3 months. Researchers made the TCR library from RNA that was extracted from PBMCs. These same data were also listed under a study on T cells in Graves' hyperthyroidism and ophthalmopathy.

Here the sequenced sample was peripheral blood mononuclear cells (PBMCs), taken at new diagnosis, from a patient treated with antithyroid drugs. The receptors come from a woman aged 30 to 39 with Graves disease.

This clonotype was counted many times. The chain recombines TRBV28 with TRBJ1-5, with unresolved D. V lost 7 bases and J lost 3, with 7 bases in between. This CDR3 is built from 12 residues. Germline-derived CDR1 and CDR2 are MDHEN and SYDVKM. As DNA, the CDR3 is TGTGCCAGCACTGGGAACAATCAGCCCCAGCATTTT. Residues: CASTGNNQPQHF.

This clonotype has a count of ten or more. One base away lies a much larger clone, so this may be a sequencing read error. The V gene is TRBV12-3 or TRBV12-4, the J gene TRBJ1-5, with a possible D match to TRBD1 (6 bases). The length of the CDR3 is 15 residues. CDR3 in amino acids: CASTRDRQARQPRHF. The CDR3 nucleotides are TGTGCCAGCACCCGGGACCGACAGGCTCGGCAGCCCCGGCATTTT.

This clonotype was seen a handful of times. The chain couples TRBV2 to TRBJ2-3, with 12 bases fitting TRBD2. The CDR3 sequence is 15 residues long. Germline-derived CDR1 and CDR2 are SNHLY and FYNNEI. V lost 4 bases and J lost 3; bases outside the gene matches: 2. The CDR3: CASSGLAGVTDTQYF. The CDR3 bases are TGTGCCAGCAGTGGACTAGCGGGGGTTACAGATACGCAGTATTTT.

Details on this clonotype: A read error may explain this, as a much larger clone is one base away. The chain combines TRBV7-2 with TRBJ1-1, with D perhaps matching TRBD1 (5 bases). This CDR3 contains 16 residues. The V gene's germline CDR1 is SGHTA and CDR2 FQGNSA. Trimming stripped 2 bases from V and 0 bases from J, with 13 bases between. CDR3 loop: CTSSLWGSPMNTEAFF. The CDR3, as DNA: TGTACCAGCAGCTTATGGGGCAGCCCTATGAACACTGAAGCTTTCTTT.

V is TRBV9 and J is TRBJ2-3; 14 nucleotides line up with TRBD2. This CDR3 comprises 15 residues. J was trimmed by 6 bases and V by 4 bases; bases with no gene match: 4. Per the germline V gene, CDR1 is SGDLS and CDR2 is YYNGEE. The CDR3 sequence is CASSPGTSGSDTQYF. The CDR3 nucleotides are TGTGCCAGCAGCCCCGGGACTAGCGGGAGTGATACGCAGTATTTT.

This clonotype showed up many times. This sequence joins TRBV29-1 and TRBJ1-2; the D gene is possibly TRBD1 (5 bases). Trimming stripped 4 bases from V and 7 bases from J, with 16 bases between. The germline V gene encodes CDR1 SQVTM and CDR2 ANQGSEA. CDR3 length equals 13 residues. For the CDR3, the DNA is TGCAGCGTTGTCGCAGGGACGGCGTCTGGCTACACCTTC. Its translation: CSVVAGTASGYTF.

This clonotype was counted a few times. This chain links TRBV19 with TRBJ2-7; either TRBD1 or TRBD2 may supply D (5 bases each). This CDR3 has 12 residues. With 3 bases removed from V and 3 bases from J, the gap between germline ends came to 6 bases. Germline V lookup: CDR1 LNHDA, CDR2 SQIVND (reference sequence). CDR3 residues: CASSMRGYEQYF. The CDR3, as DNA: TGTGCCAGTAGTATGAGGGGCTACGAGCAGTACTTC.

Many counts were recorded for this clonotype. The chain couples TRBV28 to TRBJ1-2; D is uncertain. The CDR3 spans 13 residues. Germline-derived CDR1 and CDR2 are MDHEN and SYDVKM. V dropped 5 bases and J dropped 4 bases, with 11 bases sitting between them. CDR3 sequence (DNA): TGTGCCAGCAGTGTTGCCCAGTCCTATGGCTACACCTTC. Protein product: CASSVAQSYGYTF.

The chain carries TRBV2 and TRBJ1-1; possibly TRBD1 for D (6 bases). Germline assignment: CDR1 SNHLY and CDR2 FYNNEI. V lost 7 bases and J 4 bases, leaving 10 bases between the germline ends. CDR3 length equals 12 residues. The chain's CDR3 is CASTGATTEAFF. CDR3 DNA: TGTGCCAGCACAGGGGCTACCACTGAAGCTTTCTTT.

This clonotype appeared many times. V usage is TRBV20-1 and J usage is TRBJ2-7; D might be TRBD1 (6 bases). The CDR3 runs to 14 residues. V shed 3 bases and J shed 3 bases, with 15 bases lying between them. Germline assignment: CDR1 DFQATT and CDR2 SNEGSKA (reference sequence). The CDR3 protein is CSASRAGVSYEQYF. DNA of the CDR3: TGCAGTGCTAGTCGGGCAGGGGTAAGCTACGAGCAGTACTTC.

At least ten counts were recorded for this clonotype. V usage is TRBV7-9 and J usage is TRBJ2-3; D may be TRBD1 (5 bases). This CDR3 region has 12 residues. Trimming took off 7 bases at V and 5 bases at J, with 10 bases between the two ends. Germline CDR1 reads SEHNR; CDR2 reads FQNEAQ (reference sequence). The CDR3 loop reads CASKGGQDTQYF. CDR3 bases: TGTGCCAGCAAGGGCGGACAAGATACGCAGTATTTT.

Comment on this clonotype: A much larger clone differs by one base, so this may be a read error. The chain has TRBV10-3 and TRBJ2-4; tentatively, D is TRBD1 or TRBD2 (6 bases each). The CDR3 sequence is 16 residues long. Per the germline V gene, CDR1 is ENHRY and CDR2 is SYGVKD. Trimming left V 5 bases short and J 0 bases short, with 14 bases between. The CDR3 region is CAISLLQGLAKNIQYF. The CDR3 DNA reads TGTGCCATCAGTTTATTACAGGGACTAGCCAAAAACATTCAGTACTTC.

This sequence joins TRBV20-1 and TRBJ2-3; D may be TRBD1 (6 bases). V was pared by 0 bases and J by 1 base, with 11 bases between. The CDR3 extends over 15 amino acids. The germline V gene encodes CDR1 DFQATT and CDR2 SNEGSKA (reference sequence). CDR3 in DNA: TGCAGTGCTAGAGATCTAGGACAGCGCACAGATACGCAGTATTTT. This sequence encodes CSARDLGQRTDTQYF.

Many counts were recorded for this clonotype. In DNA form, the CDR3 reads TGTGCCAGCAGCTTGACTAGCAGCTACAATGAGCAGTTCTTC. It codes for CASSLTSSYNEQFF. The chain employs TRBV11-1 and TRBJ2-1; 7 bases are shared with TRBD2. V was clipped by 3 bases and J by 3 bases; unmatched bases: 2. CDR3 length equals 14 residues. Germline loops: CDR1 SGHAT, CDR2 FQDESV (reference sequence).

This clonotype was detected ten times or more. V is TRBV19 and J is TRBJ1-2; D unresolved. V shed 6 bases and J shed 2 bases, with 10 bases lying between them. CDR1 is LNHDA, CDR2 SQIVND, per germline (reference sequence). The CDR3 has 13 amino acids. The CDR3 reads CASRPTKNYGYTF. The DNA for the CDR3 is TGTGCCAGTAGACCGACAAAGAACTATGGCTACACCTTC.

At least ten counts were recorded for this clonotype. V and J are TRBV19 and TRBJ1-1; 7 nucleotides match TRBD1. Germline lookup yields CDR1 LNHDA and CDR2 SQIVND (reference sequence). This CDR3 is 14 amino acids long. The junction had 4 bases not matched to a gene; V was cut back by 2 bases and J by 4 bases. The CDR3 region has the DNA TGTGCCAGTAGTATACAGGGGGGAGGCACTGAAGCTTTCTTT. It codes for CASSIQGGGTEAFF. Combining the CDR3 with reference TRBV19 and TRBJ1-1 gives the whole variable domain DGGITQSPKYLFRKEGQNVTLSCEQNLNHDAMYWYRQDPGQGLRLIYYSQIVNDFQKGDIAEGYSVSREKKESFPLTVTSAQKNPTAFYLCASSIQGGGTEAFFGQGTRLTVV.

This clonotype was seen repeatedly, ten times or more. The V call is TRBV11-2, the J call TRBJ2-7; no clear D gene. V gave up 1 base and J gave up 3 bases, with 7 bases separating them. This CDR3 region has 13 residues. The V gene's germline CDR1 is SGHAT and CDR2 FQNNGV. CDR3 sequence (DNA): TGTGCCAGCAGCTTAGGACTTTACTACGAGCAGTACTTC. Translation: CASSLGLYYEQYF.

This clonotype was counted at least ten times. The gene calls are TRBV5-1 and TRBJ1-1; 10 bases fit TRBD1. The CDR3 runs to 12 residues. Germline CDR1 is SGHRS and CDR2 is YFSETQ. V trimming: 3 bases; J trimming: 11 bases; junction bases outside the gene matches: 4. The CDR3, as DNA: TGCGCCAGCAGCTACGGGACAGGGGACGCTTTCTTT. It translates to CASSYGTGDAFF. The whole variable domain, filled in from reference TRBV5-1 and TRBJ1-1, reads KAGVTQTPRYLIKTRGQQVTLSCSPISGHRSVSWYQQTPGQGLQFLFEYFSETQRNKGNFPGRFSGRQFSNSRSEMNVSTLELGDSALYLCASSYGTGDAFFGQGTRLTVV.

On this clonotype: A much larger clone lies one base from this, so it may be a read error. The V and J genes are TRBV7-9 and TRBJ1-1; D perhaps matches TRBD1 (6 bases). Looked up from germline, CDR1 is SEHNR and CDR2 is FQNEAQ (reference sequence). The CDR3 is made up of 15 amino acids. V shed 3 bases and J shed 0 bases, with 11 bases lying between them. The DNA of the CDR3 is TGTGCCAGCAGCTTCTCACAGGGTATGAACACTGAAGCTTTCTTT. Its translation: CASSFSQGMNTEAFF.

This clonotype was seen many times. This rearrangement joins TRBV5-8 to TRBJ1-2; 10 bases match TRBD1. Germline CDR1 is SGHTS and CDR2 is YDEGEE. The trim removed 4 bases at V and 0 bases at J, leaving 6 bases unmatched. This CDR3 region has 16 residues. CDR3 region: CASSTRQGASNYGYTF. For the CDR3, the DNA is TGTGCCAGCAGCACCCGACAGGGGGCATCTAACTATGGCTACACCTTC.

This clonotype has at least ten counts. The rearrangement links TRBV5-1 to TRBJ1-1; D remains unclear. Germline loops: CDR1 SGHRS, CDR2 YFSETQ. Trimming removed 0 bases from V and 3 bases from J, with 9 bases in between. The CDR3 has 14 amino acids. CDR3 in amino acids: CASSLGVEHTEAFF. CDR3 DNA: TGCGCCAGCAGCTTGGGCGTCGAACACACTGAAGCTTTCTTT.